The entry below describes one T cell receptor (beta chain). The record originates from a study of T cell responses to AZD1222 COVID-19 vaccine. Sequenced by immunoSEQ multiplex PCR; TCRdb stores in-frame clones only, minus some. The table includes 150,000 to 200,000 clones, roughly 92% detected once. The CDR3 contains 13 residues. V trimming: 2 bases; J trimming: 7 bases; junction bases outside the gene matches: 4. The germline V gene has CDR1 SEHNR and CDR2 FQNEAQ (reference sequence). The sample consisted of peripheral blood, taken on day 0 of AZD1222 vaccination. The V call is TRBV7-9, the J call TRBJ1-1; 7 bases match TRBD1. This TCR came from an adult in good health. The CDR3 loop is CASSLKGAGEAFF. For the CDR3, the DNA is TGTGCCAGCAGCTTAAAGGGGGCGGGTGAAGCTTTCTTT.